A selection of T cell receptor beta chains follows, all from one sample in a study of cytomegalovirus exposure and HLA in healthy donors. The data were produced by immunoSEQ multiplex PCR, yet TCRdb's version contains in-frame clones alone and is incomplete. Seen here are 200,000 to 250,000 clones, 65% to 90% observed once, and the top ten hold roughly 1.5%. Sample: PBMCs. These receptors came from a girl aged 5-17 years in good health and CMV-seronegative. Both conserved end residues are part of each CDR3. A D gene is named only where the DNA matches it firmly. Clone size is stated in some rows and not others, as once, few, many or a class when expanded.

clone size,D gene,V gene,J gene,CDR3 DNA,CDR3 protein
few,TRBD1,TRBV5-1,TRBJ2-7,TGCGCCAGCAGCCTGACAGGGACCTACGAGCAGTACTTC,CASSLTGTYEQYF
-,-,TRBV5-1,TRBJ2-7,TGCGCCAGCAGCTTGGGCGGGACAGCACAACCCGAGCAGTACTTC,CASSLGGTAQPEQYF
few,-,TRBV6-1,TRBJ1-1,TGTGCCAGCAGTGAGCGGGTTGGTAGACGGACTGAAGCTTTCTTT,CASSERVGRRTEAFF
-,-,TRBV7-2,TRBJ2-3,TGTGCCAGCAGCAAGCGACAGGTTGTGGGCTCAGATACGCAGTATTTT,CASSKRQVVGSDTQYF
-,-,TRBV19,TRBJ2-1,TGTGCCAGTAGCGGGGACTGGGGGTTCAATGAGCAGTTCTTC,CASSGDWGFNEQFF
-,-,TRBV5-6,TRBJ1-1,TGTGCCAGCAGCTCCTCGAACAACGAAGCTTTCTTT,CASSSSNNEAFF
-,-,TRBV28,TRBJ1-6,TGTGCCAGCAGTTTGCACAGGGACGGTTCACCCCTCCACTTT,CASSLHRDGSPLHF
once,TRBD2,TRBV27,TRBJ2-1,TGTGCCACCAGACTAGCGGGAGGGCTGTCCTACAATGAGCAGTTCTTC,CATRLAGGLSYNEQFF
-,-,TRBV7-2,TRBJ2-6,TGTGCCAGCAGCTTAGCGCTCGGCGGTGGGGCCAACGTCCTGACTTTC,CASSLALGGGANVLTF
-,-,TRBV7-9,TRBJ2-1,TGTGCCTCCGTGAGGTTGTCCAATGAGCAGTTCTTC,CASVRLSNEQFF
-,TRBD2,TRBV10-2,TRBJ2-7,TGCGCCAGCAGTACCGGGACTAATCTCTACGAGCAGTACTTC,CASSTGTNLYEQYF
-,-,TRBV4-2,TRBJ1-2,TGTGCCAGCAGCGTAAGGACAGCATATAACTATGGCTACACCTTC,CASSVRTAYNYGYTF
-,-,TRBV5-1,TRBJ2-2,TGCGCCAGCAGCTTGGATCGGCAGGGTAACACCGGGGAGCTGTTTTTT,CASSLDRQGNTGELFF
-,TRBD2,TRBV15,TRBJ2-2,TGTGCCACCAGCAGCCTGACTAGCGGATACACCGGGGAGCTGTTTTTT,CATSSLTSGYTGELFF
-,-,TRBV4-1,TRBJ2-7,TGCGCCAGCAGCCAAGTCCTAGTCTCCTACGAGCAGTACTTC,CASSQVLVSYEQYF
-,TRBD2,TRBV5-1,TRBJ2-3,TGCGCCAGCAGCCCTGTAGCGGGACCCACAGATACGCAGTATTTT,CASSPVAGPTDTQYF
-,-,TRBV28,TRBJ1-3,TGTGCCAGCAGAAACGAAGGAGTTGAGGGAAACACCATATATTTT,CASRNEGVEGNTIYF
-,-,TRBV7-9,TRBJ2-1,TGTGCCACGGGGGTAACGGGAGTGTGGGGCAAGAATGAGCAGTTCTTC,CATGVTGVWGKNEQFF
-,TRBD1,TRBV10-2,TRBJ2-1,TGCGCCAGCAGTGCCGGGACAGGGCTCTACAATGAGCAGTTCTTC,CASSAGTGLYNEQFF
-,-,TRBV6-1,TRBJ1-1,TGTGCCAGCAGGGAGGGCGAGTTTCCCACTGAAGCTTTCTTT,CASREGEFPTEAFF
-,TRBD1,TRBV7-9,TRBJ1-2,TGTGCCAGCAGCTTAGACGGGACAGGGTTCCGGAATGGCTACACCTTC,CASSLDGTGFRNGYTF
-,-,TRBV5-1,TRBJ2-3,TGCGCCAGCAGCCCACGGCAGGGGCCAGATACGCAGTATTTT,CASSPRQGPDTQYF
-,TRBD1,TRBV28,TRBJ1-5,TGTGCCAGCAGTTTAAGGAGACAGGGAGGCAATCAGCCCCAGCATTTT,CASSLRRQGGNQPQHF
-,-,TRBV19,TRBJ1-1,TGTGCCAGTAGTATAGAATTTGCGAGCGCCACTGAAGCTTTCTTT,CASSIEFASATEAFF